Sequencing of this T cell receptor beta chain was carried out in a study of cytomegalovirus exposure and HLA in healthy donors. Primers for the PCR totalled 60 Vbeta and 13 Jbeta. Some clones are missing from TCRdb's copy, which holds only in-frame ones; the method was immunoSEQ multiplex PCR. The sample has 140,000 to 150,000 clones, approximately 67% seen once. The CDR3 extends over 14 amino acids. V was pared by 8 bases and J by 2 bases, with 16 bases between. Per germline, CDR1 MNHEY and CDR2 SMNVEV (reference sequence). The clonotype comes from a woman aged 60 to 75 in good health and CMV-seronegative. The sequencing sample was made of PBMCs. The rearrangement links TRBV27 to TRBJ2-7; D might be TRBD2 (5 bases). DNA for the CDR3: TGTGCCAGCTCCCCGACGGGAACCCCCTACGAGCAGTACTTC. Encoded protein: CASSPTGTPYEQYF.